The present T cell receptor beta chain was sequenced within a study of Graves' ophthalmopathy and Graves' hyperthyroidism. Study at large: The blood sample was drawn at first diagnosis and before any treatment. Findings of the study overall: Most clonotypes expanded in thyroid above 0.001 frequency were present in blood too.

None of the included patients had other autoimmune diseases, uncontrolled infections, pregnancy or lactation, as these led to exclusion. This clonotype was observed many times. Antigen unknown. The junction departs from the called germline gene at one end, perhaps through a read error. This CDR3 is 15 amino acids long. For repertoire sequencing, the TCR beta CDR3 regions were amplified from RNA transcripts. An initial RT-PCR round employing HTBI primers preceded a second-round multiplex PCR. In TCRdb, the multiplex PCR reads were re-called with MiXCR into one record per CDR3 protein. Among approximately 460,000 distinct CDR3 sequences listed, approximately 15% were seen once.

The gene calls are TRBV12-3 or TRBV12-4 and TRBJ2-3; possibly TRBD2 for D (5 bases). Sequencing was performed on blood. This sequence originates from a woman aged 25 to 39 with Graves' ophthalmopathy. CDR3 coding DNA: TGTGCCAGCACACCGAGCGAGGGCCTCACAGATACGCAGTATTTC. Its protein product is CASTPSEGLTDTQYF.